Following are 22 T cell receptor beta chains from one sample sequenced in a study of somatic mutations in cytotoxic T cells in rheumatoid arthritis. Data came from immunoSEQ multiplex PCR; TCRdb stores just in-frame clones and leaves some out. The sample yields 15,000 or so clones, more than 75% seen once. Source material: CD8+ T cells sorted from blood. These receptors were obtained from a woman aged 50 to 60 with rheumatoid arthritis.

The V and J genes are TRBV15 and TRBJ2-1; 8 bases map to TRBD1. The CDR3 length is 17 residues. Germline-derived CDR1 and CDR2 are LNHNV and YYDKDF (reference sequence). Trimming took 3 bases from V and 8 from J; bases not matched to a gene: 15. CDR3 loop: CATSRTYQDRVGDEQFF. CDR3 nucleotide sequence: TGTGCCACCAGCAGGACCTACCAGGACAGGGTGGGAGATGAGCAGTTCTTC.

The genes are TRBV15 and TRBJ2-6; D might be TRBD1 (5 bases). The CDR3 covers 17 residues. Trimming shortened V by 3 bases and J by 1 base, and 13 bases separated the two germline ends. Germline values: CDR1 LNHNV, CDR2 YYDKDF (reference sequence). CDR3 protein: CATSSAQGESGANVLTF. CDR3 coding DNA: TGTGCCACCAGCAGCGCGCAGGGCGAATCTGGGGCCAACGTCCTGACTTTC.

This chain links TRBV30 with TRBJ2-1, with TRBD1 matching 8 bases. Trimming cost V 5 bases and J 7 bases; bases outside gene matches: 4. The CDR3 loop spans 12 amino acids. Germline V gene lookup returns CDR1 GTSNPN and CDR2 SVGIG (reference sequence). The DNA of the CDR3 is TGTGCCTGGGGAGACAGGGGTAATGAGCAGTTCTTC. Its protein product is CAWGDRGNEQFF.

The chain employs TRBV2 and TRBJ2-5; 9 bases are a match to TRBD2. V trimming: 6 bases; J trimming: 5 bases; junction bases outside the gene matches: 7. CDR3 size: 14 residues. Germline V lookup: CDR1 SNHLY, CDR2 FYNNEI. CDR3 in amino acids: CASSSAGGQETQYF. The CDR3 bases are TGTGCCAGCAGCTCCGCGGGGGGGCAGGAGACCCAGTACTTC. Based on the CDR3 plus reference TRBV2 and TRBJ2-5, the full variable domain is EPEVTQTPSHQVTQMGQEVILRCVPISNHLYFYWYRQILGQKVEFLVSFYNNEISEKSEIFDDQFSVERPDGSNFTLKIRSTKLEDSAMYFCASSSAGGQETQYFGPGTRLLVL.

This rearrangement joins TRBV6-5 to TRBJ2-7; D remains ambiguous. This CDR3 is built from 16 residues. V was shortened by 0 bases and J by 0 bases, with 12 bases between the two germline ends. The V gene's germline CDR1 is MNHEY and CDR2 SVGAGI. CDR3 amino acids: CASSYSGSYSSYEQYF. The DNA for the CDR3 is TGTGCCAGCAGTTACTCTGGCTCCTACAGCTCCTACGAGCAGTACTTC.

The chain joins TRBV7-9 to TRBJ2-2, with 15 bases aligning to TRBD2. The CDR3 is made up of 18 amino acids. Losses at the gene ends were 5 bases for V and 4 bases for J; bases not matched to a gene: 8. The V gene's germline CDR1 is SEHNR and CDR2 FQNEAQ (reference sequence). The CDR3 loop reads CASSPGLAGGHFTGELFF. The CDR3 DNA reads TGTGCCAGCAGCCCTGGACTAGCGGGGGGGCACTTCACCGGGGAGCTGTTTTTT.

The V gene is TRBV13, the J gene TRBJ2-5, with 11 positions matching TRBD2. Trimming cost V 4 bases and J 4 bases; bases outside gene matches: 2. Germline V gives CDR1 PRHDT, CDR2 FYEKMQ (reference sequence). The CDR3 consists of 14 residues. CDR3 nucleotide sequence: TGTGCCAGCAGCTCGGGACTAGCGGCAGAGACCCAGTACTTC. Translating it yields CASSSGLAAETQYF.

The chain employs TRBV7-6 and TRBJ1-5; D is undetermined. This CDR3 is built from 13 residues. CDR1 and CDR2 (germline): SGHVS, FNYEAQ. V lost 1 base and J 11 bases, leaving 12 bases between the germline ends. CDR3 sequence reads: CASSLERVEAQHF. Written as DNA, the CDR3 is TGTGCCAGCAGCTTAGAAAGGGTTGAGGCCCAGCATTTT.

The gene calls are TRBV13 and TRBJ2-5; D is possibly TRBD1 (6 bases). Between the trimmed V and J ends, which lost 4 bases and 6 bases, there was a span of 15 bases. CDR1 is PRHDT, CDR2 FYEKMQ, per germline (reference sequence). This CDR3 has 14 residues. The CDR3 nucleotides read TGTGCCAGCAGCTCCTGGGAAGGGGGTCAGACCCAGTACTTC. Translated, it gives CASSSWEGGQTQYF.

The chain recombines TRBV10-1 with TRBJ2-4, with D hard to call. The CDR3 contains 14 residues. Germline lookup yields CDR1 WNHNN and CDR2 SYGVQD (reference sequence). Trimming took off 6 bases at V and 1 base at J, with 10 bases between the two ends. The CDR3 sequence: CASRQTLAKNIQYF. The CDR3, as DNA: TGCGCCAGCAGACAAACACTTGCCAAAAACATTCAGTACTTC.

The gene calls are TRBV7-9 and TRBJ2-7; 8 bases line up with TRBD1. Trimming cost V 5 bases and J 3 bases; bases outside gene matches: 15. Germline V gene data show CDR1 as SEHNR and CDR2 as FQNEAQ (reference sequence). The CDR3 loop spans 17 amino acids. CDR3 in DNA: TGTGCCAGCAGCCCCAGGAGTGGGGCAGGGGGCGGCTACGAGCAGTACTTC. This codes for CASSPRSGAGGGYEQYF.

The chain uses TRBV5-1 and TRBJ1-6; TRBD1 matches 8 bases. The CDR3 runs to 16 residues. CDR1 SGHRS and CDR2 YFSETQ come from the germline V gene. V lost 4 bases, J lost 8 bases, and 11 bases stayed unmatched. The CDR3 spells CASSGGQGSGYSPLHF. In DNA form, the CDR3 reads TGCGCCAGCAGCGGAGGACAGGGCTCGGGCTATTCACCCCTCCACTTT.

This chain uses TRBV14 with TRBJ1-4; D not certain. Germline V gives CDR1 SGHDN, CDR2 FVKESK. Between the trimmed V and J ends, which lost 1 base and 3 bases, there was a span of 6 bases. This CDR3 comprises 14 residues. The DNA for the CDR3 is TGTGCCAGCAGCCAAGGAGGGTCTAATGAAAAACTGTTTTTT. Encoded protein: CASSQGGSNEKLFF.

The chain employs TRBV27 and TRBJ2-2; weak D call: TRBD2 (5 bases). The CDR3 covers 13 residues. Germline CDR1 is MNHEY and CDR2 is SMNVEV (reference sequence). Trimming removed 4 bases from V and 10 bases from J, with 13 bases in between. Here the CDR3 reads CASSYTPGLELFF. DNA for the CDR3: TGTGCCAGCAGTTACACCCCGGGATTGGAGCTGTTTTTT.

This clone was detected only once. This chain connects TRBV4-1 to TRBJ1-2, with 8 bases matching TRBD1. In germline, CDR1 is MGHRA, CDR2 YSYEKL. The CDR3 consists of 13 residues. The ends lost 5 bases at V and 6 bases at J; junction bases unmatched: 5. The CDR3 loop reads CASSSDRADGYTF. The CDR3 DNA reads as TGCGCCAGCAGCTCGGACAGGGCGGATGGCTACACCTTC.

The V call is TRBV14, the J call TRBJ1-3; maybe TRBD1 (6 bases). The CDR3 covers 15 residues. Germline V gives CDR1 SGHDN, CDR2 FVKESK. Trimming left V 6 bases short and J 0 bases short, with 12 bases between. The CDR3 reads CASRRDTTSGNTIYF. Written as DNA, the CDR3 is TGTGCCAGCAGGCGGGACACAACCTCTGGAAACACCATATATTTT.

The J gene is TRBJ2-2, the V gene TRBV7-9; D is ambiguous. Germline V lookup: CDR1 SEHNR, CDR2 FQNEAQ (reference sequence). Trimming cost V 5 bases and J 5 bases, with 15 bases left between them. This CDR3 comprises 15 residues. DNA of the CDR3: TGTGCCAGCAGCCGCACCCCCGACGTTACCGGGGAGCTGTTTTTT. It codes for CASSRTPDVTGELFF. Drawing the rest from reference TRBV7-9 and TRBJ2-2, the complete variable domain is DTGVSQNPRHKITKRGQNVTFRCDPISEHNRLYWYRQTLGQGPEFLTYFQNEAQLEKSRLLSDRFSAERPKGSFSTLEIQRTEQGDSAMYLCASSRTPDVTGELFFGEGSRLTVL.

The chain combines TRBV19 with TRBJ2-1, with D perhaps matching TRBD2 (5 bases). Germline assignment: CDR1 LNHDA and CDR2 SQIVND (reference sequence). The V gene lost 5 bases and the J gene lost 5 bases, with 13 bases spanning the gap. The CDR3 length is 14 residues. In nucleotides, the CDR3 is TGTGCCAGTAGTCCAAGGACGGGGAACAATGAGCAGTTCTTC. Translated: CASSPRTGNNEQFF.

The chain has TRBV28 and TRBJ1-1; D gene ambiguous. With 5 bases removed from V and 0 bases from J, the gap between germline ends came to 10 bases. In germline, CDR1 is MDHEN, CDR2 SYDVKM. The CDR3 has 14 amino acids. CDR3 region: CASSPHLMNTEAFF. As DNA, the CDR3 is TGTGCCAGCAGTCCCCACCTCATGAACACTGAAGCTTTCTTT.

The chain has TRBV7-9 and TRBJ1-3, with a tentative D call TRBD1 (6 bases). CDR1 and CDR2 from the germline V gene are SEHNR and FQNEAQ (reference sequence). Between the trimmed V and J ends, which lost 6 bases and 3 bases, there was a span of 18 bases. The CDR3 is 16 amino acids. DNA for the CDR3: TGTGCCAGCAGTAACCGGGACACACTCCTTGGAAACACCATATATTTT. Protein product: CASSNRDTLLGNTIYF.

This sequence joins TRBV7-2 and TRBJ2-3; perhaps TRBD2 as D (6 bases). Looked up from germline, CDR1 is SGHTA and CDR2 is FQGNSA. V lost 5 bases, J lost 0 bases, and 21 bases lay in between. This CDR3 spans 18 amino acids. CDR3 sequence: CASSQAHGWRGSTDTQYF. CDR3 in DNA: TGTGCCAGCAGCCAAGCCCATGGGTGGCGGGGTAGCACAGATACGCAGTATTTT.

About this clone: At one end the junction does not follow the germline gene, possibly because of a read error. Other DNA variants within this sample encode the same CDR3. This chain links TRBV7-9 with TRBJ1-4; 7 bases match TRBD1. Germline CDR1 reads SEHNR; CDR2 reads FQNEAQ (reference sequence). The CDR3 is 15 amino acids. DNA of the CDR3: TGTGCTAGCAGTCCCTCCGGGACAGAAAATGAAAAACTGTTTTTT. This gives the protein CASSPSGTENEKLFF.